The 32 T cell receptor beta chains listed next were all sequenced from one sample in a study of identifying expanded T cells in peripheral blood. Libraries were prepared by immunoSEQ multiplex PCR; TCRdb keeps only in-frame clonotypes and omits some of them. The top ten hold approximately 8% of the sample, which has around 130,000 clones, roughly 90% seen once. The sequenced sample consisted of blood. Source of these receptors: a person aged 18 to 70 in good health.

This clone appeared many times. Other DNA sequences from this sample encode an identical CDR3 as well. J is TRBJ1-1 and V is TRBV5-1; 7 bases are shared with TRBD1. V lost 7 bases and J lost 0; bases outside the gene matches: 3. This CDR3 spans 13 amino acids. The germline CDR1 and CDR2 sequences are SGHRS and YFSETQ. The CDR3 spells CASQGQMNTEAFF. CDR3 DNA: TGCGCCAGCCAGGGACAGATGAACACTGAAGCTTTCTTT.

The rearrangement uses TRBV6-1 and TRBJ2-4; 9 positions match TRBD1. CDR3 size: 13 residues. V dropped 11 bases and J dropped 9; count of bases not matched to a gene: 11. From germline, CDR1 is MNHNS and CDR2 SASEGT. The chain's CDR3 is CACARDRVGIQYF. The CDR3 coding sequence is TGTGCCTGCGCCCGGGACAGGGTTGGCATTCAGTACTTC.

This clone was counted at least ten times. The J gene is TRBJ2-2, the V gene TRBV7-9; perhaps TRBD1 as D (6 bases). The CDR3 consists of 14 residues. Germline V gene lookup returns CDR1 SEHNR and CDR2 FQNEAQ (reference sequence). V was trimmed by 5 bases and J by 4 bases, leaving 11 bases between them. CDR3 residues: CASSPQGTTGELFF. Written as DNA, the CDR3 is TGTGCCAGCAGCCCACAGGGTACCACCGGGGAGCTGTTTTTT. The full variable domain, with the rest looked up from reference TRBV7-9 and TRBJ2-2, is DTGVSQNPRHKITKRGQNVTFRCDPISEHNRLYWYRQTLGQGPEFLTYFQNEAQLEKSRLLSDRFSAERPKGSFSTLEIQRTEQGDSAMYLCASSPQGTTGELFFGEGSRLTVL.

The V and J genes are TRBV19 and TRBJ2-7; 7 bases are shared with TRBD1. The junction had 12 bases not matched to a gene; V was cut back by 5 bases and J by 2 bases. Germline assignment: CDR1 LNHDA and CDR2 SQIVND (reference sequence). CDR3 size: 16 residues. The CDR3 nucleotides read TGTGCCAGTAGTTTTTCAACAGGGGCAGGGACCTACGAGCAGTACTTC. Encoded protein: CASSFSTGAGTYEQYF. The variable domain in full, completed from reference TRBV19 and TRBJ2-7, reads DGGITQSPKYLFRKEGQNVTLSCEQNLNHDAMYWYRQDPGQGLRLIYYSQIVNDFQKGDIAEGYSVSREKKESFPLTVTSAQKNPTAFYLCASSFSTGAGTYEQYFGPGTRLTVT.

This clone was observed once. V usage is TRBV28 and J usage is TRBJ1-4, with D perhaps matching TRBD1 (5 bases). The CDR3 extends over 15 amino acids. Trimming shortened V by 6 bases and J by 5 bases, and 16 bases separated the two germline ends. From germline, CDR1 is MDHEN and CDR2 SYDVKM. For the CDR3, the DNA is TGTGCCAGCAGACCCGGACAAACCCGAAATGAAAAACTGTTTTTT. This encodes CASRPGQTRNEKLFF.

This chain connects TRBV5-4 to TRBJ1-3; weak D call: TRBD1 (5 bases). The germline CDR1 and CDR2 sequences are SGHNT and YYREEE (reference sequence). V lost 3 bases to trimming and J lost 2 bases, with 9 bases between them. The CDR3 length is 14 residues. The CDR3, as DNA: TGTGCCAGCAGCTCTGGGGGGACTGGAAACACCATATATTTT. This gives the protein CASSSGGTGNTIYF. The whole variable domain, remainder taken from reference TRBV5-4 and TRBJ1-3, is ETGVTQSPTHLIKTRGQQVTLRCSSQSGHNTVSWYQQALGQGPQFIFQYYREEENGRGNFPPRFSGLQFPNYSSELNVNALELDDSALYLCASSSGGTGNTIYFGEGSWLTVV.

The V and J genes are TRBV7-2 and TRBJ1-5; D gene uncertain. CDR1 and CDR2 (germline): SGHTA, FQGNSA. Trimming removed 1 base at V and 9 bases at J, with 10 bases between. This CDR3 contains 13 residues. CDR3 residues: CASSLEAGRPQHF. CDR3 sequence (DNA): TGTGCCAGCAGCTTAGAGGCTGGTCGGCCCCAGCATTTT.

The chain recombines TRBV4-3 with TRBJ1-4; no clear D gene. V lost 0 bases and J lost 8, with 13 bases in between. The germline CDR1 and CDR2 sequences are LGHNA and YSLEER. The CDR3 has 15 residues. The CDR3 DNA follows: TGCGCCAGCAGCCAAGATAGTCGGGGATGGGAAAAACTGTTTTTT. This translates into CASSQDSRGWEKLFF.

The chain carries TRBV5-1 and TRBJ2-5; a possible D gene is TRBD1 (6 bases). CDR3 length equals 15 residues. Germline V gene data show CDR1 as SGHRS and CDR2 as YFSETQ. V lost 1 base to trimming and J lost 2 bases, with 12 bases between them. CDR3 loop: CASSLTGQGQETQYF. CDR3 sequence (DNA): TGCGCCAGCAGCTTGACAGGGCAAGGGCAAGAGACCCAGTACTTC.

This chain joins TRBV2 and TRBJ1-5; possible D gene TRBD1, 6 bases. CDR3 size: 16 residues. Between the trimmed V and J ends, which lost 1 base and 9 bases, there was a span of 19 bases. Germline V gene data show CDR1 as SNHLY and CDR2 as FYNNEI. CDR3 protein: CASSEGIRGALGPQHF. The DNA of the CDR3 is TGTGCCAGCAGTGAAGGTATTAGGGGGGCCTTAGGGCCCCAGCATTTT.

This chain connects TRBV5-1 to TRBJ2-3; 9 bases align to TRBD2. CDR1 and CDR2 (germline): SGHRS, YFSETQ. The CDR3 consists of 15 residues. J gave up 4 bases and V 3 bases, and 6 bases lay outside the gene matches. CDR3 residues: CASSSLPSGADTQYF. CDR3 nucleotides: TGCGCCAGCAGCTCCCTGCCTAGCGGGGCAGATACGCAGTATTTT.

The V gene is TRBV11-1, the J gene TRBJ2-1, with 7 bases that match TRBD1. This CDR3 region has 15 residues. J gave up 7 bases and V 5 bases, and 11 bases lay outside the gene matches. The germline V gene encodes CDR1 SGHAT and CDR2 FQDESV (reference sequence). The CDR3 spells CASSLARGLVNEQFF. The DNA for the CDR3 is TGTGCCAGCAGCCTCGCGAGGGGGCTCGTAAATGAGCAGTTCTTC.

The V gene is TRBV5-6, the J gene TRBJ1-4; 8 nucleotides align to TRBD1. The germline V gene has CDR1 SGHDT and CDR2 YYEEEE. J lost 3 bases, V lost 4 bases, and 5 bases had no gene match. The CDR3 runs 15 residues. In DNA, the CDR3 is TGTGCCAGCAGCACTCAGGGGGCGTCTAATGAAAAACTGTTTTTT. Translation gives CASSTQGASNEKLFF. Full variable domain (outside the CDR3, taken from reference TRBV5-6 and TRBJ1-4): DAGVTQSPTHLIKTRGQQVTLRCSPKSGHDTVSWYQQALGQGPQFIFQYYEEEERQRGNFPDRFSGHQFPNYSSELNVNALLLGDSALYLCASSTQGASNEKLFFGSGTQLSVL.

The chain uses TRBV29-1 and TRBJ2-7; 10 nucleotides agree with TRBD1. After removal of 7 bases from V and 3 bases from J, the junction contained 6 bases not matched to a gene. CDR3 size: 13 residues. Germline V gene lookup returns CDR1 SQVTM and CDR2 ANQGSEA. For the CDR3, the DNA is TGCAGCGGTGGACAGGGGGAGGGCTACGAGCAGTACTTC. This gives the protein CSGGQGEGYEQYF.

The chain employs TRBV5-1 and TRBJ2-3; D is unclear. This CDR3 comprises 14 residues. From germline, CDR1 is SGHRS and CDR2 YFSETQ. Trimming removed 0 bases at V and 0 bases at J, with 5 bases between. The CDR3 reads CASSLGSSTDTQYF. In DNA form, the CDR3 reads TGCGCCAGCAGCTTGGGATCTAGCACAGATACGCAGTATTTT.

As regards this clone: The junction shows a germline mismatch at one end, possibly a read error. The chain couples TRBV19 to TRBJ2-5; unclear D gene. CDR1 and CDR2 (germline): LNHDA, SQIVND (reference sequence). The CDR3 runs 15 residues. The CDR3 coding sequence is TGTGCCAGTAGTAAACTGGGCAGAGACCAAGGGACCCAGTACTTC. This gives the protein CASSKLGRDQGTQYF. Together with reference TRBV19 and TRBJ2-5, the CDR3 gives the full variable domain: DGGITQSPKYLFRKEGQNVTLSCEQNLNHDAMYWYRQDPGQGLRLIYYSQIVNDFQKGDIAEGYSVSREKKESFPLTVTSAQKNPTAFYLCASSKLGRDQGTQYFGPGTRLLVL.

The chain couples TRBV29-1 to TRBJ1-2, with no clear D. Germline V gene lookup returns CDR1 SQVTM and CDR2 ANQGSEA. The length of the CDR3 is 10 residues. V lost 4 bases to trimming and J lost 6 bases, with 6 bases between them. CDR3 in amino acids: CSVGGDGYTF. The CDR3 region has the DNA TGCAGCGTTGGGGGAGATGGCTACACCTTC.

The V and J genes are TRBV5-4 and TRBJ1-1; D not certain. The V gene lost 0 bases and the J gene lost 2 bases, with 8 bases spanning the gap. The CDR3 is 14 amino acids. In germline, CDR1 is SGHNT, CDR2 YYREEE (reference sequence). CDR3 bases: TGTGCCAGCAGCTTGGAGGTGGATAACACTGAAGCTTTCTTT. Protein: CASSLEVDNTEAFF.

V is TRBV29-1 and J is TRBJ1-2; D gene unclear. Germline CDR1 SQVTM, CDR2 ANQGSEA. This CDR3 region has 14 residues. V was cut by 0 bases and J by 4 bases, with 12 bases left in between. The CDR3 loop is CSVEDWTNAYGYTF. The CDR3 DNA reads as TGCAGCGTTGAAGATTGGACCAACGCCTATGGCTACACCTTC.

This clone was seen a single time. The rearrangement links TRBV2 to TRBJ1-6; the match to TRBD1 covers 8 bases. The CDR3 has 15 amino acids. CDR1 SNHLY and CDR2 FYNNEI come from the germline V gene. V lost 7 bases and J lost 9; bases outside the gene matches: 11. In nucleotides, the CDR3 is TGTGCCAGCACCATCGGACAGGGAGAGATTTCACCCCTCCACTTT. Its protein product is CASTIGQGEISPLHF.

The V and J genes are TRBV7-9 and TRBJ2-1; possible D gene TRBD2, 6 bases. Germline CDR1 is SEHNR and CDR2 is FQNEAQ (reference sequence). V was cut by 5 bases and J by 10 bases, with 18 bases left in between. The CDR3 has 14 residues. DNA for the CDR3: TGTGCCAGCAGCCCCGGACTAACGGCCGAGGAGCAGTTCTTC. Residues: CASSPGLTAEEQFF.

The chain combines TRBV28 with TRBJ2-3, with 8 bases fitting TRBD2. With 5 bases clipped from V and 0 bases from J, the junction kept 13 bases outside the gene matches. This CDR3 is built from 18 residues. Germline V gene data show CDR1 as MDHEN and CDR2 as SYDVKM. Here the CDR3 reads CASSPIQFSGASTDTQYF. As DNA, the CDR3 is TGTGCCAGCAGTCCGATTCAATTTAGCGGGGCTAGCACAGATACGCAGTATTTT.

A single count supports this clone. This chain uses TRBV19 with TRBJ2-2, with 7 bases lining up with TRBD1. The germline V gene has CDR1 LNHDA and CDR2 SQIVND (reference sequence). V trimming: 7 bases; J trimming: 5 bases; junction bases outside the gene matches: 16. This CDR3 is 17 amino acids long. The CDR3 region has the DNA TGTGCCAGTAATTGGAAGGGGGCCAGGGAGAGGACCGGGGAGCTGTTTTTT. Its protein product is CASNWKGARERTGELFF.

This CDR3 is CASSSLQARVHEQYF. The DNA for the CDR3 is TGTGCCAGCAGTTCTCTTCAGGCAAGGGTTCACGAGCAGTACTTC. This rearrangement joins TRBV27 to TRBJ2-7; D gene uncertain. Looked up from germline, CDR1 is MNHEY and CDR2 is SMNVEV (reference sequence). This CDR3 is 15 amino acids long. V gave up 4 bases and J gave up 5 bases, with 18 bases separating them.

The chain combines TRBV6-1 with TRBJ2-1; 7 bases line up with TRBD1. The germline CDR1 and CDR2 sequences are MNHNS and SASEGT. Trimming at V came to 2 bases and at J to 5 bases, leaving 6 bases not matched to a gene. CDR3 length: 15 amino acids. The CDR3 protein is CASSELTGSHNEQFF. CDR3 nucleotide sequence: TGTGCCAGCAGTGAACTGACAGGGAGCCACAATGAGCAGTTCTTC.

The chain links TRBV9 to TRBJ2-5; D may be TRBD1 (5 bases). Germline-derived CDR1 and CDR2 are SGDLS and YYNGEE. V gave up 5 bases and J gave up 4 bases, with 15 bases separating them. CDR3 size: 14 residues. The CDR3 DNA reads TGTGCCAGCAGTCAGACCCCTAGGGGAGAGACCCAGTACTTC. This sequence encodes CASSQTPRGETQYF.

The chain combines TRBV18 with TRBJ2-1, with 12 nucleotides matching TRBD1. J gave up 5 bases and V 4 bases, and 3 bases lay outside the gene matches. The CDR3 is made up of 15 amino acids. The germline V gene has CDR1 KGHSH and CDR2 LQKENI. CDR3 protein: CASSRDRGRNNEQFF. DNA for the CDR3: TGTGCCAGCTCACGGGACAGGGGGCGGAACAATGAGCAGTTCTTC. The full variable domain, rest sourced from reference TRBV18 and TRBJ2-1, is NAGVMQNPRHLVRRRGQEARLRCSPMKGHSHVYWYRQLPEEGLKFMVYLQKENIIDESGMPKERFSAEFPKEGPSILRIQQVVRGDSAAYFCASSRDRGRNNEQFFGPGTRLTVL.

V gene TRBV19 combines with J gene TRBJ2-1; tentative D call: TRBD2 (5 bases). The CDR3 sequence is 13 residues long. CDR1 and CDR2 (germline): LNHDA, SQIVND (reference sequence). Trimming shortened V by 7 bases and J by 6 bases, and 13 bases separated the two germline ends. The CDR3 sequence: CASKFSGSNEQFF. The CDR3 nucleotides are TGTGCCAGTAAATTTAGTGGGAGCAATGAGCAGTTCTTC.

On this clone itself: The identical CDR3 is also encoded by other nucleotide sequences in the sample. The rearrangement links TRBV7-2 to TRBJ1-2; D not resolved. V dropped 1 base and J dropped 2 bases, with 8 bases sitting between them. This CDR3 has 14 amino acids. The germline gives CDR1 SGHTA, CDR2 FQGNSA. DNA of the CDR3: TGTGCCAGCAGCTTAGGTAGAGGGAACTATGGCTACACCTTC. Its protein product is CASSLGRGNYGYTF.

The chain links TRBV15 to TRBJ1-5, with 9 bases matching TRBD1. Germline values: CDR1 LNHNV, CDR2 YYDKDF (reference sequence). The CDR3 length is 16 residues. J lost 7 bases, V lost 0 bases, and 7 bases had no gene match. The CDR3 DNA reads TGTGCCACCAGCAGAGATCCGGGACAGGGAAGACAGCCCCAGCATTTT. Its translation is CATSRDPGQGRQPQHF.

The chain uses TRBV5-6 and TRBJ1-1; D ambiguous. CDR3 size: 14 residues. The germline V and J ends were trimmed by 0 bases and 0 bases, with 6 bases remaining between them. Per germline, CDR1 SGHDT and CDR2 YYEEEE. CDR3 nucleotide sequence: TGTGCCAGCAGCTTGGGCCTGATGAACACTGAAGCTTTCTTT. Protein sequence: CASSLGLMNTEAFF.

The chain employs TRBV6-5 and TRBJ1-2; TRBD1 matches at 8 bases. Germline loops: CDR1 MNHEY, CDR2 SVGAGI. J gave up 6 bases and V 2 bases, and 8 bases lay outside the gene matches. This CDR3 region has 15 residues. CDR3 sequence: CASSYLIQGANGYTF. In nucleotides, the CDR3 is TGTGCCAGCAGTTACCTCATCCAGGGGGCAAATGGCTACACCTTC.